The 12 T cell receptor beta chains below all came from one sample that was sequenced in a study of T cell therapy after organ transplantation. Antigens for these TCRs are unknown. Profiling relied on immunoSEQ multiplex PCR, and the TCRdb table lists in-frame clones only, not all of them. The profile covers more than 15,000 clones, with 85% appearing a single time and roughly 28% taken by the ten largest. The time point is: 20-29 weeks after completion of therapy. This specimen was CD8+ T cells from blood, taken after autologous CMV-specific T cell therapy. The receptors here all came from a human patient who had received a solid organ transplant and had CMV disease. Some of the T cells might come from the graft donor.

The J gene is TRBJ1-2, the V gene TRBV19; D is ambiguous. V was shortened by 7 bases and J by 6 bases, with 15 bases between the two germline ends. The CDR3 has 13 amino acids. CDR1 LNHDA and CDR2 SQIVND come from the germline V gene (reference sequence). The CDR3 bases are TGTGCCAGTACCGGGATAGCTAGGGATGGCTACACCTTC. Translation: CASTGIARDGYTF.

This clone was detected only a few times. The chain is built from TRBV7-2 and TRBJ2-3; TRBD1 aligns across 8 bases. The CDR3 is made up of 17 amino acids. Germline V lookup: CDR1 SGHTA, CDR2 FQGNSA. V lost 6 bases, J lost 2 bases, and 13 bases stayed unmatched. DNA for the CDR3: TGTGCCAGCAGTTACCCGGACAGGGCTTTAACCACAGATACGCAGTATTTT. Protein sequence: CASSYPDRALTTDTQYF.

The chain employs TRBV5-6 and TRBJ2-2; maybe TRBD2 (6 bases). From germline, CDR1 is SGHDT and CDR2 YYEEEE. CDR3 length: 16 amino acids. The V end lost 0 bases, the J end lost 4 bases, and 13 bases lay between the germline ends. The CDR3 loop reads CASSLGSSGVTGELFF. Here the CDR3 DNA reads TGTGCCAGCAGCTTGGGGAGTAGCGGAGTCACCGGGGAGCTGTTTTTT.

This clone occurred a few times. The CDR3 reads CASSEENTEAFF. Here the CDR3 DNA reads TGTGCCAGCAGTGAAGAGAACACTGAAGCTTTCTTT. V gene TRBV2 combines with J gene TRBJ1-1; D gene unclear. The CDR3 runs 12 residues. Germline CDR1 and CDR2: SNHLY and FYNNEI. Trimming removed 1 base at V and 1 base at J, with 1 base between. Together with reference TRBV2 and TRBJ1-1, the CDR3 gives the full variable domain: EPEVTQTPSHQVTQMGQEVILRCVPISNHLYFYWYRQILGQKVEFLVSFYNNEISEKSEIFDDQFSVERPDGSNFTLKIRSTKLEDSAMYFCASSEENTEAFFGQGTRLTVV.

The chain combines TRBV6-5 with TRBJ2-3, with no clear D. CDR1 is MNHEY and CDR2 is SVGAGI in the germline V gene. CDR3 length: 14 residues. V was shortened by 0 bases and J by 5 bases, with 9 bases between the two germline ends. CDR3 amino acids: CASSYSIREDTQYF. The CDR3 nucleotides are TGTGCCAGCAGTTACTCGATTCGAGAAGATACGCAGTATTTT.

This chain connects TRBV6-6 to TRBJ2-7, with a weak D call TRBD2 (6 bases). The germline V gene encodes CDR1 MNHNY and CDR2 SVGAGI (reference sequence). This CDR3 has 14 residues. Trimming shortened V by 8 bases and J by 0 bases, and 14 bases separated the two germline ends. Here the CDR3 reads CASSFGGSSYEQYF. CDR3 DNA sequence: TGTGCCAGCTCCTTCGGGGGAAGCTCCTACGAGCAGTACTTC.

This clone was observed a handful of times. The rearrangement uses TRBV27 and TRBJ1-1, with D tentatively TRBD1 (5 bases). The CDR3 extends over 12 amino acids. The V end was cut by 5 bases, the J end by 1 base, with 5 bases between. Germline CDR1 is MNHEY and CDR2 is SMNVEV (reference sequence). The CDR3 loop reads CASSTGNTEAFF. CDR3 DNA: TGTGCCAGCAGTACAGGGAACACTGAAGCTTTCTTT.

CDR3 sequence (DNA): TGCGCCAGCAGCTTGCTTCCTAGCGGGAGGGACCTGAACACCGGGGAGCTGTTTTTT. As protein: CASSLLPSGRDLNTGELFF. The rearrangement uses TRBV5-1 and TRBJ2-2, with TRBD2 identical over 12 bases. The CDR3 is made up of 19 amino acids. Germline values: CDR1 SGHRS, CDR2 YFSETQ. The junction had 8 bases not matched to a gene; V was cut back by 1 base and J by 1 base. Drawing the rest from reference TRBV5-1 and TRBJ2-2, the complete variable domain is KAGVTQTPRYLIKTRGQQVTLSCSPISGHRSVSWYQQTPGQGLQFLFEYFSETQRNKGNFPGRFSGRQFSNSRSEMNVSTLELGDSALYLCASSLLPSGRDLNTGELFFGEGSRLTVL.

This chain links TRBV5-1 with TRBJ1-1, with unresolved D. V was clipped by 0 bases and J by 3 bases, with 9 bases between them. This CDR3 has 14 residues. Germline-derived CDR1 and CDR2 are SGHRS and YFSETQ. The CDR3 reads CASSLDLGYTEAFF. CDR3 DNA: TGCGCCAGCAGCTTGGATTTAGGGTACACTGAAGCTTTCTTT.

This clone is classed as hyperexpanded. The rearrangement uses TRBV6-1 and TRBJ2-7; tentative D call: TRBD1 (5 bases). This CDR3 spans 16 amino acids. Trimming shortened V by 3 bases and J by 5 bases, and 20 bases separated the two germline ends. The germline CDR1 and CDR2 sequences are MNHNS and SASEGT. CDR3 amino acids: CASSDLGLYEFDEQYF. CDR3 DNA sequence: TGTGCCAGCAGTGATTTGGGGCTATACGAATTCGACGAGCAGTACTTC.

The chain joins TRBV4-1 to TRBJ2-3; TRBD2 matches at 8 bases. This CDR3 has 15 amino acids. The V gene's germline CDR1 is MGHRA and CDR2 YSYEKL. Trimming removed 1 base from V and 5 bases from J; junction bases left unmatched: 5. The CDR3 bases are TGCGCCAGCAGCCAAGTCGTCGGGAGGGGAGATACGCAGTATTTT. Protein: CASSQVVGRGDTQYF.

The J gene is TRBJ2-3, the V gene TRBV13; TRBD2 agrees at 14 bases. The J segment lost 1 base and the V segment lost 0 bases, leaving 15 bases of the junction unmatched. The CDR3 is 22 residues long. Per germline, CDR1 PRHDT and CDR2 FYEKMQ (reference sequence). CDR3 sequence (DNA): TGTGCCAGCAGCTTAGGTCGGGGACCCGGACTAGCGGGAGGTGGTGGCACAGATACGCAGTATTTT. It codes for CASSLGRGPGLAGGGGTDTQYF.